This TCR beta chain was recovered during a study of cytomegalovirus exposure and HLA in healthy donors. Broader study findings: A few CMV-associated chains proved CMV antigen-specific in vitro.

This CDR3 region has 13 residues. V lost 2 bases and J lost 3, with 7 bases in between. CDR1 SGHAT and CDR2 FQDESV come from the germline V gene (reference sequence). Regarding this clone: The antigen is undetermined.

Using immunoSEQ multiplex PCR, the repertoire was profiled, and TCRdb retains in-frame clones only, with some absent. The table has roughly 150,000 clones, roughly nine tenths seen once; the top ten hold 4.5% to 7%. The receptor was isolated from a woman aged 25-40 years in good health and CMV-seronegative. The sequenced sample was PBMCs. The rearrangement joins TRBV11-1 to TRBJ1-2, with no clear D. Written as DNA, the CDR3 is TGTGCCAGCAGCTTATCTTATGACTATGGCTACACCTTC. This codes for CASSLSYDYGYTF.